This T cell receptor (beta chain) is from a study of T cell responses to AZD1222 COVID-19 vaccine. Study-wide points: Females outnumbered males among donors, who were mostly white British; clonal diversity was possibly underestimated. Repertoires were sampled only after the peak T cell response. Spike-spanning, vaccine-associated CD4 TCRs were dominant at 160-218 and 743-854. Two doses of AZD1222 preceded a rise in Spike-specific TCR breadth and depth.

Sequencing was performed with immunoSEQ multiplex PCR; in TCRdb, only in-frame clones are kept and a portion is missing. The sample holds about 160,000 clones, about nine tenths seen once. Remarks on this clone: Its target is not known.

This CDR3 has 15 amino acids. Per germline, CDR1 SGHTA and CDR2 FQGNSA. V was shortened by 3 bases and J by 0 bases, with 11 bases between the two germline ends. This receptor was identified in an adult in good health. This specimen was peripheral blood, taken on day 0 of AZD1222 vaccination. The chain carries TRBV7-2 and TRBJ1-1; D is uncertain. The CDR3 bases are TGTGCCAGCAGCTTTCTCAACCAACTGAACACTGAAGCTTTCTTT. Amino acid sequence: CASSFLNQLNTEAFF. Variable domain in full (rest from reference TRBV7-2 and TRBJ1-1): GAGVSQSPSNKVTEKGKDVELRCDPISGHTALYWYRQSLGQGLEFLIYFQGNSAPDKSGLPSDRFSAERTGGSVSTLTIQRTQQEDSAVYLCASSFLNQLNTEAFFGQGTRLTVV.